This T cell receptor (beta chain) was sequenced in a study of response to subunit inactivated influenza vaccine. TCRdb used MiXCR to reprocess the RT-PCR reads, holding one entry per CDR3 protein. The sample shows around 580,000 distinct CDR3 sequences, 12% to 15% of them seen only once. Study-wide findings and caveats: Each seasonal influenza vaccination recruits few new T cells, the authors suggested.

This clonotype was counted between two and nine times. Its antigen is unidentified. The sample consisted of PBMCs from blood, taken 12 days after vaccination. The receptor's source is a man aged 45-65 years who received an inactivated influenza vaccine.

The CDR3 here is CASSPAGGFLNEQFF. CDR3 coding DNA: TGTGCCAGCAGTCCGGCGGGAGGTTTTTTGAATGAGCAGTTCTTC. The chain carries TRBV28 and TRBJ2-1; 8 bases match TRBD2. Germline V CDR1 and CDR2: MDHEN, SYDVKM. Trimming removed 5 bases from V and 7 bases from J; junction bases left unmatched: 10. The CDR3 loop spans 15 amino acids.